This TCR beta chain was sequenced in a study of T cells in Graves' hyperthyroidism and ophthalmopathy (dated by TCRdb to about 2019). Regarding the complete study: Peripheral blood samples were taken at initial diagnosis, before any treatment was given. To identify distinguishing TCR V-J signatures, a discovery cohort of 100 patients was used, comprising 43 with Graves' ophthalmopathy and around 57 with stable Graves' hyperthyroidism. Prospective prediction of ophthalmopathy was tested in an independent validation cohort consisting of 18 hyperthyroidism patients and over 15 patients who later progressed to ophthalmopathy. The 90 to 100 discovery patients were randomly split 7:3 into training and test sets. In several Graves' hyperthyroidism patients, the study also compared T-cell repertoires from thyroid tissue with T-cell repertoires from blood. Following sampling, methimazole starting at 30 mg daily was given to hyperthyroidism patients, and high-dose intravenous methylprednisolone was given to ophthalmopathy patients. According to the paper, TCR Vbeta CDR3 sequencing was carried out on 135 peripheral blood samples, which came from approximately 43 ophthalmopathy, roughly 75 hyperthyroidism and some 17 progressor patients.

The research as a whole found: Blood samples also contained most of the expanded thyroid clonotypes (frequency above 0.001), which suggests that blood repertoires may reflect thyroid immune responses. A model built on a 13 V-J signature distinguished ophthalmopathy from stable hyperthyroidism, reaching around 90% sensitivity and 81% to 83% specificity in cross-validation and 80%/75% in testing. No statistical method was used to set the sample size in advance, and investigators knew the group allocation. During validation, the model predicted progression to ophthalmopathy a median of roughly 7.1 months ahead of onset, with approximately 71% sensitivity and 72.22% specificity.

Ophthalmopathy patients had moderately to severely active disease, with a Clinical Activity Score of 3 or more, a NOSPECS grade of 4 or more, and a disease duration of less than 3 months. Patients with uncontrolled infections, other autoimmune diseases, pregnancy or lactation were excluded. Diagnoses were established on the basis of clinical symptoms, serum thyroxine and TRAb, thyroid ultrasound, and orbital computed tomography. Ficoll-Paque density gradient centrifugation was used to isolate PBMCs from approximately 10 ml of fresh peripheral blood. Total RNA was extracted with Trizol reagent, and quality was checked on an Agilent 2100 Bioanalyzer. This clonotype appeared many times. Its specific antigen is unknown. Within one base of it there is no much larger clone, and no base qualities were kept. The TCR beta CDR3 regions were amplified from the RNA transcripts. A first-round RT-PCR of the TCR CDR3 used the HTBI primer set with the Qiagen OneStep RT-PCR kit. The libraries were constructed in a second round of multiplex PCR and then size-selected and purified. Sequencing of the libraries was done on an Illumina HiSeq2000 using paired-end 100 bp reads. Concerning the study's data processing: Raw data were processed with SOAPnuke, discarding reads with adapters, uncalled bases, mean Phred below 15, or no exact constant-primer or identifier match. High-quality paired reads were merged with COPE v1.2.5, and unique nucleotide sequences were defined as clonotypes. Clonotypes were aligned to IMGT TRBV, TRBD and TRBJ reference segments using MiTCR v1.1. The analysis included only V-J combinations with a frequency above 0.0001, which together covered about 99% of the repertoires. A TCS score was defined as the ratio of F50 (clonal expansion) to E x V (chaos), with BLOSUM62-based TCRdist applied between CDR3 peptides within each V-J. Welch's t-statistics and random forest reduced 500 to 550 V-J features to 10 to 15, which were used in a naive Bayes classifier (R e1071). The public reads were quality trimmed at Q25 with fastp and then assembled into clones with MiXCR by TCRdb, keeping productive beta chains. Records with the same CDR3 protein are collapsed into one entry carrying the most frequent genes and DNA. In this record, the V and J calls reflect TCRdb's handling and not the investigators' own analysis. The table for this sample lists roughly 280,000 distinct CDR3 sequences; roughly 22% of them were counted only once. Clones ranked in the top ten supply 64% of the sample.

The cysteine opens and the phenylalanine closes a CDR3 of 15 amino acids. CDR3 DNA is the only sequence kept; it has 45 bases, read in frame from the first base. The junction shows trimming of 6 bases on V and 2 bases on J, and the gene matches do not reach 8 bases of it. The germline V gene supplies CDR1 SNHLY and CDR2 FYNNEI. The sequence came from a man aged 25-40 years with Graves' ophthalmopathy. In this chain, TRBV2 is recombined with TRBJ2-3, and TRBD2 matches 7 of the central bases. The specimen sequenced was blood. The nucleotide sequence reads as follows: TGTGCCAGCAGGAAGAGCGGGAAATTCACAGATACGCAGTATTTT. This is translated as CASRKSGKFTDTQYF.